This TCR beta chain was profiled in a study of cytomegalovirus exposure and HLA in healthy donors. Study-level information: In a later analysis, the 130 or so validation repertoires were reported to have used the same platform as the 600 to 800 first-cohort repertoires. Study-level findings and limits: The study recorded over 150 TCR beta chains that were cytomegalovirus-associated. Reportedly, diagnosis of cytomegalovirus status by the classifier showed high specificity and sensitivity. Most TCR sequences showed up rarely, but some public TCRs showed up in many donors.

Notes on this clone: The antigen remains unidentified.

Profiled with immunoSEQ multiplex PCR; TCRdb holds only in-frame clones, not every one. Here the sample spans roughly 60,000 clones, 90% to 97% being singletons. The CDR3 is made up of 16 amino acids. Germline values: CDR1 SGDLS, CDR2 YYNGEE. The ends lost 0 bases at V and 0 bases at J; junction bases unmatched: 1. The sequence derives from a woman younger than 30 in good health and CMV-seronegative. This rearrangement joins TRBV9 to TRBJ2-1; 9 nucleotides agree with TRBD2. Sequencing input: PBMCs. The CDR3 loop is CASSVGGRASYNEQFF. CDR3 nucleotide sequence: TGTGCCAGCAGCGTAGGCGGGAGGGCCTCCTACAATGAGCAGTTCTTC.